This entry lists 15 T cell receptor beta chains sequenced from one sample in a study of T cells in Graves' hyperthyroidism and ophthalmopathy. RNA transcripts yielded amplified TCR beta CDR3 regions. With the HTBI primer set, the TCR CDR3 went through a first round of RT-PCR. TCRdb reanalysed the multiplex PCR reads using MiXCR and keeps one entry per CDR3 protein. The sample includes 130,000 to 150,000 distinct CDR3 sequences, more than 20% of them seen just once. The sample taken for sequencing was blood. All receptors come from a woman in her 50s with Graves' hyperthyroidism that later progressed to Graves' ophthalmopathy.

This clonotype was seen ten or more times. As DNA, the CDR3 is TGTGCCATCAGTGCCCCGGGACTAGCCAATGAGCAGTTCTTC. Translated: CAISAPGLANEQFF. The chain combines TRBV10-3 with TRBJ2-1, with 9 bases lining up with TRBD2. V gave up 4 bases and J gave up 6 bases; unmatched junction bases: 4. Germline CDR1 ENHRY, CDR2 SYGVKD. CDR3 length: 14 residues.

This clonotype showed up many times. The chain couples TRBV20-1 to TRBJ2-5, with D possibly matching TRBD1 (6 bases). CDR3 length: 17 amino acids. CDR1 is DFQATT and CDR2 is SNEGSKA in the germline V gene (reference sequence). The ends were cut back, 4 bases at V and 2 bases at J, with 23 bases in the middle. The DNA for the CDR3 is TGCAGTGCTAACAAGAGGGGGACACGAGTAACTCAAGAGACCCAGTACTTC. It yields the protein CSANKRGTRVTQETQYF.

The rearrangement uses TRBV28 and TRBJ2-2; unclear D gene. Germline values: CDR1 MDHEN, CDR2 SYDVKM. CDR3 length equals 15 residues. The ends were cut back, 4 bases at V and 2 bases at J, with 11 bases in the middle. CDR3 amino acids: CASSSYSINTGELFF. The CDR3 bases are TGTGCCAGCAGTTCCTACAGTATCAACACCGGGGAGCTGTTTTTT.

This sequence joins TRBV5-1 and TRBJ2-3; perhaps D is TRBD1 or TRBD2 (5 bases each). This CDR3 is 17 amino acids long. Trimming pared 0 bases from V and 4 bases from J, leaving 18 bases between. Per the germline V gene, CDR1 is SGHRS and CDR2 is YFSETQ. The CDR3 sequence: CASSLEGAGRVADTQYF. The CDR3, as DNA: TGCGCCAGCAGCTTGGAGGGAGCCGGCAGGGTGGCAGATACGCAGTATTTT.

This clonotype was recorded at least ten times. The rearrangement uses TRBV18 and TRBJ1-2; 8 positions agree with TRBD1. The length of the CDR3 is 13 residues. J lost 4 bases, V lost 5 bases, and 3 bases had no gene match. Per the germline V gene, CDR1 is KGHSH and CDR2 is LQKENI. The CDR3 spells CASSTGQGYGYTF. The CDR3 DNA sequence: TGTGCCAGCTCAACAGGACAGGGCTATGGCTACACCTTC. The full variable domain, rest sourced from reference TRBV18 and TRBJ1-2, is NAGVMQNPRHLVRRRGQEARLRCSPMKGHSHVYWYRQLPEEGLKFMVYLQKENIIDESGMPKERFSAEFPKEGPSILRIQQVVRGDSAAYFCASSTGQGYGYTFGSGTRLTVV.

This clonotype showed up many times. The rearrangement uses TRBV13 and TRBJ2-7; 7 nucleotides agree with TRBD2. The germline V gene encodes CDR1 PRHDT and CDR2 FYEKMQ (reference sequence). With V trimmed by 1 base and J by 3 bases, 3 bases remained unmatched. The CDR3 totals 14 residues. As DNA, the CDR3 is TGTGCCAGCAGCTTAGCGGCTAGCGGCTACGAGCAGTACTTC. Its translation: CASSLAASGYEQYF.

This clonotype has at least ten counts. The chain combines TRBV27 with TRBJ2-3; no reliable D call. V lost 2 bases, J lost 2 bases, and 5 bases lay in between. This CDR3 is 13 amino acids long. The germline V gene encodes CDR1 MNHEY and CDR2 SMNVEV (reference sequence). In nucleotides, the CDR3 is TGTGCCAGCAGTTTAGAATTCACAGATACGCAGTATTTT. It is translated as CASSLEFTDTQYF.

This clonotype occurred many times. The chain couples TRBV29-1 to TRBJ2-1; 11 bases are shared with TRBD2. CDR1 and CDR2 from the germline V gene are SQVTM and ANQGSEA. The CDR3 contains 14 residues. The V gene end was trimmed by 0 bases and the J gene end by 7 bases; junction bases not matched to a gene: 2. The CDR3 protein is CSVEELAGVNEQFF. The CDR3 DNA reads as TGCAGCGTTGAAGAACTAGCGGGAGTGAATGAGCAGTTCTTC.

The CDR3 sequence: CASSFRDFTYYGYTF. Written as DNA, the CDR3 is TGTGCCAGCAGCTTCCGGGACTTTACCTACTATGGCTACACCTTC. V gene TRBV7-2 combines with J gene TRBJ1-2, with D tentatively TRBD1 (5 bases). This CDR3 spans 15 amino acids. The germline V and J ends were trimmed by 3 bases and 3 bases, with 14 bases remaining between them. Germline-derived CDR1 and CDR2 are SGHTA and FQGNSA. Combining the CDR3 with reference TRBV7-2 and TRBJ1-2 gives the whole variable domain GAGVSQSPSNKVTEKGKDVELRCDPISGHTALYWYRQSLGQGLEFLIYFQGNSAPDKSGLPSDRFSAERTGGSVSTLTIQRTQQEDSAVYLCASSFRDFTYYGYTFGSGTRLTVV.

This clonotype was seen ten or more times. This CDR3 is CASTSIGIVAFF. CDR3 in DNA: TGTGCCAGCACCTCAATAGGGATTGTAGCTTTCTTT. This chain uses TRBV3-1 with TRBJ1-1; D gene ambiguous. This CDR3 spans 12 amino acids. V gave up 7 bases and J gave up 10 bases, with 16 bases separating them. From germline, CDR1 is LGHDT and CDR2 YNNKEL (reference sequence).

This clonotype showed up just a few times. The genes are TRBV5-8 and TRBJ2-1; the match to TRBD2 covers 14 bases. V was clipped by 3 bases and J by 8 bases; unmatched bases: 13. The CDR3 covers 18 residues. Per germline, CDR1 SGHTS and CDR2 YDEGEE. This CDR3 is CASSSGSGTSGRAHEQFF. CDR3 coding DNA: TGTGCCAGCAGCTCTGGATCCGGGACTAGCGGGAGAGCACATGAGCAGTTCTTC. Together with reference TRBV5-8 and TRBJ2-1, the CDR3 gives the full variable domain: EAGVTQSPTHLIKTRGQQATLRCSPISGHTSVYWYQQALGLGLQFLLWYDEGEERNRGNFPPRFSGRQFPNYSSELNVNALELEDSALYLCASSSGSGTSGRAHEQFFGPGTRLTVL.

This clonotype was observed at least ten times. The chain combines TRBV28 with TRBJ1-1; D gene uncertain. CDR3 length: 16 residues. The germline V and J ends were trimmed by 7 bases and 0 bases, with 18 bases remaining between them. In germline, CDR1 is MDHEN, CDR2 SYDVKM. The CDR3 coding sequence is TGTGCCAGCATTGCCCCTTGGCCTGCGTTGAACACTGAAGCTTTCTTT. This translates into CASIAPWPALNTEAFF.

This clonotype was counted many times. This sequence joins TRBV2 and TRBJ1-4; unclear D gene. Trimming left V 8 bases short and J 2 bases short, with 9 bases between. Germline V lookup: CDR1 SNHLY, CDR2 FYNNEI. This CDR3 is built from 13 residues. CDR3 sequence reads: CASCKLTNEKLFF. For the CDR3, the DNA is TGTGCCAGCTGCAAATTGACTAATGAAAAACTGTTTTTT.

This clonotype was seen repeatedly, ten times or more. CDR3 bases: TGTGCCAGCAGTATGAAACAGGGTTTCAATCAGCCCCAGCATTTT. It specifies CASSMKQGFNQPQHF. V gene TRBV12-3 or TRBV12-4 combines with J gene TRBJ1-5, with a possible D match to TRBD1 (6 bases). The V and J ends lost 5 bases and 3 bases respectively, with 14 bases between them. CDR3 length: 15 residues.

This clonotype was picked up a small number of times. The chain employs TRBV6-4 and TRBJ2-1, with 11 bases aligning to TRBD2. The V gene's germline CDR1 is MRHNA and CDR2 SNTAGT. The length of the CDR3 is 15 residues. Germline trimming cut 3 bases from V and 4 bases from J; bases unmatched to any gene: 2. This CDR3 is CASSEGTSGYNEQFF. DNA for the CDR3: TGTGCCAGCAGTGAGGGGACTAGCGGTTACAATGAGCAGTTCTTC.